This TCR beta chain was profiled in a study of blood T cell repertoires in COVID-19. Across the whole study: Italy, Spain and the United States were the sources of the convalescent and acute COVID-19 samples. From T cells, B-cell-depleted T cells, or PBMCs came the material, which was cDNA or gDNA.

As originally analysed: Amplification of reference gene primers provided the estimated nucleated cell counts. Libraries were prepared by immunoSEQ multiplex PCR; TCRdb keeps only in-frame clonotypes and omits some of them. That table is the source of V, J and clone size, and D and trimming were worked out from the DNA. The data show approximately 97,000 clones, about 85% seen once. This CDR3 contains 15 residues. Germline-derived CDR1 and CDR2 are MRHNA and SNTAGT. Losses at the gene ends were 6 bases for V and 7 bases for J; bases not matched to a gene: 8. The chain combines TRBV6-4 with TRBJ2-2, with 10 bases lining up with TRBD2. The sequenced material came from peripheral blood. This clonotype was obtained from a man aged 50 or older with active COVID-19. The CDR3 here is CASSKIAGGLGELFF. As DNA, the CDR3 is TGTGCCAGCAGCAAGATAGCGGGGGGCCTCGGGGAGCTGTTTTTT.